The 20 T cell receptor beta chains reported below all come from one sample, sequenced in a study of cytomegalovirus exposure and HLA in healthy donors. Primers for the PCR totalled 60 Vbeta and 13 Jbeta. Sequencing was performed with immunoSEQ multiplex PCR; in TCRdb, only in-frame clones are kept and a portion is missing. The sample totals some 120,000 clones; its top ten clones hold 0.9% to 1.2%. The sample was PBMCs. The receptors derive from a young man in good health and CMV-seronegative.

V and J are TRBV4-2 and TRBJ2-7; 8 nucleotides match TRBD2. The CDR3 sequence is 14 residues long. The germline V gene encodes CDR1 LGHNA and CDR2 YNFKEQ. V trimming: 3 bases; J trimming: 3 bases; junction bases outside the gene matches: 4. CDR3 sequence (DNA): TGTGCCAGCAGCCAGTCGGGACTAGGCTACGAGCAGTACTTC. It codes for CASSQSGLGYEQYF.

The CDR3 spells CASSPVGTGGNTEAFF. As DNA, the CDR3 is TGTGCCAGCAGCCCAGTTGGGACAGGGGGGAACACTGAAGCTTTCTTT. The chain joins TRBV7-3 to TRBJ1-1, with TRBD1 identical over 11 bases. The CDR3 contains 16 residues. Germline loops: CDR1 SGHTA, CDR2 FQGTGA. Germline trimming cut 5 bases from V and 1 base from J; bases unmatched to any gene: 6.

The V gene is TRBV15, the J gene TRBJ2-5, with TRBD1 matching 10 bases. The CDR3 length is 16 residues. Trimming at V came to 3 bases and at J to 3 bases, leaving 7 bases not matched to a gene. Per germline, CDR1 LNHNV and CDR2 YYDKDF (reference sequence). CDR3: CATSRGIGQGEETQYF. CDR3 nucleotide sequence: TGTGCCACCAGCAGGGGGATAGGACAGGGGGAAGAGACCCAGTACTTC.

The V and J genes are TRBV6-1 and TRBJ1-5; 7 bases agree with TRBD1. The length of the CDR3 is 14 residues. CDR1 MNHNS and CDR2 SASEGT come from the germline V gene. With V trimmed by 7 bases and J by 3 bases, 6 bases remained unmatched. The CDR3 DNA reads as TGTGCCAGCATCCCGGACAGGACCAATCAGCCCCAGCATTTT. Its protein product is CASIPDRTNQPQHF.

This chain links TRBV7-8 with TRBJ2-1; TRBD1 aligns across 8 bases. V lost 3 bases and J lost 4; bases outside the gene matches: 14. Per germline, CDR1 SGHVS and CDR2 FQNEAQ. The CDR3 is 18 amino acids. CDR3 nucleotides: TGTGCCAGCAGCTTTAGGACAGGGAATGGGCCGATATACAATGAGCAGTTCTTC. It translates to CASSFRTGNGPIYNEQFF.

The chain uses TRBV5-5 and TRBJ2-7, with 7 positions matching TRBD1. J gave up 4 bases and V 3 bases, and 4 bases lay outside the gene matches. CDR1 and CDR2 from the germline V gene are SGHKS and YYEKEE (reference sequence). The length of the CDR3 is 13 residues. CDR3 loop: CASSSTGLYEQYF. DNA for the CDR3: TGTGCCAGCAGCTCGACAGGGCTTTACGAGCAGTACTTC.

V usage is TRBV6-5 and J usage is TRBJ1-1; D is ambiguous. There are 14 residues in the CDR3. Germline V gene data show CDR1 as MNHEY and CDR2 as SVGAGI. Deletions cut 2 bases from V and 5 bases from J, with 12 bases between. The CDR3 reads CASSYNPEVTEAFF. CDR3 in DNA: TGTGCCAGCAGTTACAATCCGGAGGTAACTGAAGCTTTCTTT.

This chain links TRBV28 with TRBJ1-2; 10 bases line up with TRBD1. Germline CDR1 reads MDHEN; CDR2 reads SYDVKM. The CDR3 is made up of 13 amino acids. The V segment lost 6 bases and the J segment 7 bases; nucleotides outside the gene matches: 5. The CDR3 sequence is CASRDRGSFGYTF. The DNA for the CDR3 is TGTGCCAGCAGGGACAGGGGGAGTTTTGGCTACACCTTC.

J is TRBJ1-2 and V is TRBV30; 8 nucleotides agree with TRBD1. The CDR3 covers 13 residues. V was pared by 5 bases and J by 6 bases, with 8 bases of the junction left unmatched. CDR1 GTSNPN and CDR2 SVGIG come from the germline V gene (reference sequence). The CDR3 region is CAWSRDRGDGYTF. The DNA for the CDR3 is TGTGCCTGGTCCCGAGACAGGGGTGATGGCTACACCTTC. Supplemented by reference TRBV30 and TRBJ1-2, the full variable domain reads SQTIHQWPATLVQPVGSPLSLECTVEGTSNPNLYWYRQAAGRGLQLLFYSVGIGQISSEVPQNLSASRPQDRQFILSSKKLLLSDSGFYLCAWSRDRGDGYTFGSGTRLTVV.

The rearrangement joins TRBV6-5 to TRBJ1-4; D is ambiguous. The germline V gene encodes CDR1 MNHEY and CDR2 SVGAGI. Trimming shortened V by 1 base and J by 5 bases, and 5 bases separated the two germline ends. The CDR3 length is 13 residues. As DNA, the CDR3 is TGTGCCAGCAGTTACTTAATGAATGAAAAACTGTTTTTT. Translated: CASSYLMNEKLFF.

The gene calls are TRBV19 and TRBJ2-6; maybe TRBD1 (6 bases). Trimming left V 5 bases short and J 2 bases short, with 13 bases between. The CDR3 consists of 16 residues. From germline, CDR1 is LNHDA and CDR2 SQIVND (reference sequence). For the CDR3, the DNA is TGTGCCAGTAGTGTAACACAGGGTCCTGGGGCCAACGTCCTGACTTTC. Its translation is CASSVTQGPGANVLTF.

This chain links TRBV18 with TRBJ1-5, with unresolved D. CDR1 KGHSH and CDR2 LQKENI come from the germline V gene. The CDR3 is 14 residues long. The V and J ends lost 6 bases and 0 bases respectively, with 9 bases between them. In DNA form, the CDR3 reads TGTGCCAGCTCCCCCGGGGTTAGCAATCAGCCCCAGCATTTT. It yields the protein CASSPGVSNQPQHF.

Notes on this clone: In the same sample, other DNA sequences code for this CDR3. The V call is TRBV18, the J call TRBJ2-5; D not certain. V was cut by 4 bases and J by 2 bases, with 8 bases left in between. CDR3 length: 13 amino acids. Germline V gene sequence: CDR1 KGHSH, CDR2 LQKENI. The CDR3 DNA follows: TGTGCCAGCTCACTAAACGCGCAAGAGACCCAGTACTTC. Amino acids: CASSLNAQETQYF.

V usage is TRBV7-2 and J usage is TRBJ2-7; the match to TRBD1 covers 11 bases. The CDR3 is 15 residues long. Trimming at V came to 5 bases and at J to 6 bases, leaving 9 bases not matched to a gene. Germline V lookup: CDR1 SGHTA, CDR2 FQGNSA. CDR3 in DNA: TGTGCCAGCAGCCTCTACTCCGGGACAGGGGGCGAGCAGTACTTC. Translation gives CASSLYSGTGGEQYF.

V is TRBV11-3 and J is TRBJ1-2; 10 positions match TRBD1. This CDR3 is built from 13 residues. Germline assignment: CDR1 SGHNT and CDR2 YENEEA. Unmatched junction bases numbered 5, after V lost 5 bases and J lost 8 bases. The CDR3 DNA is TGTGCCAGCAGCCAGACAGGGGGCGCGGGCTACACCTTC. Encoded protein: CASSQTGGAGYTF.

The chain links TRBV9 to TRBJ1-1; tentative D call: TRBD1 (6 bases). The CDR3 sequence is 17 residues long. Germline CDR1 SGDLS, CDR2 YYNGEE. The ends were cut back, 2 bases at V and 0 bases at J, with 17 bases in the middle. The CDR3 DNA reads as TGTGCCAGCAGCGTCGACAGTCCCGCAGGGGTGAACACTGAAGCTTTCTTT. This codes for CASSVDSPAGVNTEAFF.

The CDR3 DNA is TGCGCCAGCAGTGAGTCGCAGGGCCACGAGCAGTACTTC. Translation gives CASSESQGHEQYF. This rearrangement joins TRBV10-1 to TRBJ2-7; a possible D gene is TRBD1 (5 bases). Germline assignment: CDR1 WNHNN and CDR2 SYGVQD (reference sequence). V was cut by 0 bases and J by 5 bases, with 8 bases left in between. The CDR3 spans 13 residues.

V and J are TRBV11-2 and TRBJ2-1; 7 bases fit TRBD2. V shed 8 bases and J 1 base; nucleotides not matched to a gene: 14. From germline, CDR1 is SGHAT and CDR2 FQNNGV. This CDR3 has 17 residues. CDR3 in DNA: TGTGCCAGCGGAAGGGGCGGCGGGAGAAAATCCTACAATGAGCAGTTCTTC. Protein sequence: CASGRGGGRKSYNEQFF.

The rearrangement uses TRBV7-2 and TRBJ1-1, with 8 nucleotides matching TRBD1. Germline V lookup: CDR1 SGHTA, CDR2 FQGNSA. V dropped 5 bases and J dropped 2; count of bases not matched to a gene: 7. The CDR3 has 15 residues. The CDR3 nucleotides are TGTGCCAGCAGCGGACAGGGCCGGGATAACACTGAAGCTTTCTTT. It specifies CASSGQGRDNTEAFF.

The gene calls are TRBV6-4 and TRBJ2-2; 9 nucleotides align to TRBD2. Germline CDR1 MRHNA, CDR2 SNTAGT. V was pared by 3 bases and J by 6 bases, with 8 bases of the junction left unmatched. The CDR3 is 16 amino acids. The CDR3 coding sequence is TGTGCCAGCAGTGAATTAGCGGGAGAGGGGTCCGGGGAGCTGTTTTTT. It is translated as CASSELAGEGSGELFF.